This T cell receptor beta chain was obtained from a study of CD4 T cells in relation to SARS-CoV-2 and coronaviruses. Study-level findings and limits: In around three fifths of donors, memory CD4+ clonotypes crossrecognized SARS-CoV-2 and at least one common cold coronavirus spike.

Concerning this clone itself: No antigen is known for it.

The assay was immunoSEQ multiplex PCR, and TCRdb's table has in-frame clones only and misses some. The table records some 45,000 clones, more than 65% of them present only once. The germline gives CDR1 SEHNR, CDR2 FQNEAQ (reference sequence). This CDR3 region has 14 residues. Trimming took 5 bases from V and 3 from J, leaving 13 bases between them. For around ten days, roughly 9 x 10^4 sorted CD4+ cells grew with T cell-depleted PBMCs and CEF. The rearrangement links TRBV7-9 to TRBJ1-1, with no clear D. The sequenced material came from naive CD4+ T cells from PBMCs, cultured in vitro. Subset given: naive CD4+ T cells isolated by negative enrichment. The source of this sequence is an adult with COVID-19. DNA for the CDR3: TGTGCCAGCAGCCCCGGAACAGCCTACACTGAAGCTTTCTTT. Amino acids: CASSPGTAYTEAFF.